This T cell receptor beta chain was sequenced in a study of blood T cell repertoires in COVID-19. Libraries were prepared by immunoSEQ multiplex PCR; TCRdb keeps only in-frame clonotypes and omits some of them. Among some 150,000 clones, 70% to 90% were seen once, and the ten largest hold about 1.2%. Germline V gives CDR1 MNHNS, CDR2 SASEGT. This CDR3 is built from 13 residues. V was shortened by 6 bases and J by 2 bases, with 10 bases between the two germline ends. The TCR comes from a man aged 55 to 70 who had recovered from COVID-19. The chain is built from TRBV6-1 and TRBJ2-5; TRBD1 is a possible D gene (5 bases). Sequencing was carried out using peripheral blood. CDR3 residues: CASRGDRQETQYF. CDR3 bases: TGTGCCAGCAGAGGCGACAGACAAGAGACCCAGTACTTC.